This T cell receptor beta chain was sequenced for a study of long-term antiretroviral therapy in people with HIV. Notes on the study in general: The range of CDR3 lengths in HIV repertoires proved narrower than that found in controls.

Run at survey level, the immunoSEQ assay was version v3.0. Samples were sequenced targeting roughly 40,000-50,000 T-cell genomes each. Only in-frame clones appear in the TCRdb table, and some are missing; sequencing was by immunoSEQ multiplex PCR. The sample has some 23,000 clones; 88% are singletons. All donors provided no fewer than one pre-ART and no fewer than two post-ART PBMC samples. Without exception, participants with HIV were treated in the United States. In the case of this clone: Its antigen is as yet unknown.

The sample here was unsorted PBMCs, taken about 4.3 years after starting antiretroviral therapy. The clonotype comes from a man aged 30-40 years with HIV.

CDR3 sequence: CASSLVGTGVGAFF. CDR3 bases: TGTGCCAGCAGCTTAGTGGGGACAGGGGTAGGAGCTTTCTTT. The gene calls are TRBV13 and TRBJ1-1; 10 bases line up with TRBD1. The CDR3 length is 14 residues. Germline V gives CDR1 PRHDT, CDR2 FYEKMQ (reference sequence). V dropped 1 base and J dropped 10; count of bases not matched to a gene: 6.